A single sample is the source of the 23 T cell receptor beta chains below, sequenced in a study of post-analysis software for immune sequencing data. cDNA libraries for TCR beta contained unique molecular identifiers. MiXCR was run by TCRdb on the PCR reads, yielding one entry per CDR3 protein. Of approximately 250,000 distinct CDR3 sequences listed, about 40% are singletons. No antigens are known for them. Findings of the study overall: The study found TRBV5-6, TRBV5-1 and TRBV20-1 among five TRBV segments more frequent in patients than controls.

Sequenced sample: blood. The source of these receptors is a girl between 10 and 17 years old with multiple sclerosis.

This clonotype was detected only a few times. In DNA form, the CDR3 reads TGTGCCAGCAGTTTGACAAGGACCGAAGCTTTCTTT. It yields the protein CASSLTRTEAFF. The rearrangement joins TRBV12-3 or TRBV12-4 to TRBJ1-1; no clear D. The CDR3 spans 12 residues. Trimming stripped 3 bases from V and 8 bases from J, with 10 bases between.

This clonotype was counted at least ten times. This chain connects TRBV15 to TRBJ1-5; possibly TRBD1 for D (6 bases). The CDR3 spans 14 residues. The germline V gene has CDR1 LNHNV and CDR2 YYDKDF (reference sequence). With 6 bases removed from V and 7 bases from J, the gap between germline ends came to 16 bases. The CDR3 DNA reads as TGTGCCACCAGACCCACGGGGGGCGGACAGCCCCAGCATTTT. The encoded protein is CATRPTGGGQPQHF.

This clonotype was counted between two and nine times. The J gene is TRBJ2-1, the V gene TRBV20-1, with TRBD2 matching 12 bases. The CDR3 length is 14 residues. The germline CDR1 and CDR2 sequences are DFQATT and SNEGSKA (reference sequence). The trim removed 6 bases at V and 7 bases at J, leaving 7 bases unmatched. CDR3 residues: CSAPTSGSGNEQFF. Written as DNA, the CDR3 is TGCAGTGCGCCGACTAGCGGGAGCGGAAATGAGCAGTTCTTC.

Written as DNA, the CDR3 is TGTGCCAGCAGTTTTAGGCCCGACACACAACCTGGAAACACCATATATTTT. Amino acids: CASSFRPDTQPGNTIYF. V gene TRBV12-3 or TRBV12-4 combines with J gene TRBJ1-3; D gene ambiguous. The germline V and J ends were trimmed by 3 bases and 2 bases, with 17 bases remaining between them. The CDR3 totals 17 residues.

This clonotype was observed a handful of times. A clone one base away is much larger, so this may be a read error. The chain joins TRBV7-2 to TRBJ2-5; perhaps D is TRBD1 or TRBD2 (5 bases each). Germline V CDR1 and CDR2: SGHTA, FQGNSA. The CDR3 is made up of 13 amino acids. The germline V and J ends were trimmed by 7 bases and 11 bases, with 20 bases remaining between them. CDR3 sequence: CASKAPGQNEQYF. DNA of the CDR3: TGTGCCAGCAAGGCTCCGGGGCAGAATGAGCAGTACTTC.

Worth noting for this clonotype: The junction departs from the called germline gene at one end, perhaps through a read error. The J gene is TRBJ2-5, the V gene TRBV6-5; 7 nucleotides align to TRBD1. Germline loops: CDR1 MNHEY, CDR2 SVGAGI. The length of the CDR3 is 15 residues. The CDR3 reads CVSTHGEGANNEQYF. The CDR3 DNA is TGTGTCAGCACCCATGGAGAGGGGGCCAACAATGAGCAGTACTTC.

The V call is TRBV20-1, the J call TRBJ1-2; 8 bases match TRBD1. This CDR3 spans 15 amino acids. CDR1 and CDR2 from the germline V gene are DFQATT and SNEGSKA (reference sequence). The ends lost 6 bases at V and 5 bases at J; junction bases unmatched: 14. The CDR3 DNA sequence: TGCAGTGCCCTAGCGGTAGGGACAGGCGCTTATGGCTACACCTTC. This sequence encodes CSALAVGTGAYGYTF.

The chain is built from TRBV19 and TRBJ1-5; D gene uncertain. V lost 4 bases and J 0 bases, leaving 13 bases between the germline ends. CDR3 size: 16 residues. The germline V gene encodes CDR1 LNHDA and CDR2 SQIVND (reference sequence). The DNA of the CDR3 is TGTGCCAGTAGTACCTCAGTGCACACTAGCAATCAGCCCCAGCATTTT. Translating gives CASSTSVHTSNQPQHF. The full variable domain, completed using reference TRBV19 and TRBJ1-5, is DGGITQSPKYLFRKEGQNVTLSCEQNLNHDAMYWYRQDPGQGLRLIYYSQIVNDFQKGDIAEGYSVSREKKESFPLTVTSAQKNPTAFYLCASSTSVHTSNQPQHFGDGTRLSIL.

Points on this clonotype: Since a much larger clone is just one base distant, this may be a read error. The J gene is TRBJ2-5, the V gene TRBV12-3 or TRBV12-4; possible D gene TRBD1, 7 bases. The CDR3 spans 16 residues. The V and J ends lost 3 bases and 4 bases respectively, with 18 bases between them. The CDR3: CASSLSAQGGGETQYF. CDR3 coding DNA: TGTGCCAGCAGTTTGTCGGCCCAGGGGGGCGGAGAGACCCAGTACTTC.

Turning to this clonotype: The junction does not match germline at one end; this may be a read error. The gene calls are TRBV20-1 and TRBJ2-3; TRBD2 agrees at 10 bases. Germline V gives CDR1 DFQATT, CDR2 SNEGSKA (reference sequence). This CDR3 contains 16 residues. The CDR3 here is CSARAGLAIRTDAQYF. CDR3 nucleotide sequence: TGCAGTGCTAGAGCGGGACTAGCGATCCGCACAGATGCGCAGTATTTT.

The J gene is TRBJ2-5, the V gene TRBV12-3 or TRBV12-4; D remains ambiguous. Trimming cost V 6 bases and J 5 bases, with 13 bases left between them. The CDR3 runs 13 residues. CDR3 DNA: TGTGCCAGCAGACCCATGTCCCGGGAGACCCAGTACTTC. It yields the protein CASRPMSRETQYF.

Concerning this clonotype: One base away lies a much larger clone, so this may be a sequencing read error. The rearrangement links TRBV7-9 to TRBJ2-1; 9 bases align to TRBD1. In germline, CDR1 is SEHNR, CDR2 FQNEAQ (reference sequence). The CDR3 is 19 residues long. CDR3 nucleotide sequence: TGTGCCAGCAACTTAGACTCGCTAACAGGGGGCAGACATTACAATGAGCAGTTCTTC. This translates into CASNLDSLTGGRHYNEQFF.

The CDR3 region is CASSLGGGTGSYEQYF. DNA of the CDR3: TGCGCCAGCAGCTTGGGCGGTGGGACAGGCTCCTACGAGCAGTACTTC. This chain uses TRBV5-1 with TRBJ2-7, with 8 bases fitting TRBD1. V lost 0 bases to trimming and J lost 0 bases; unmatched junction nucleotides: 5. This CDR3 region has 16 residues. Germline V gene lookup returns CDR1 SGHRS and CDR2 YFSETQ.

Many counts were recorded for this clonotype. The J gene is TRBJ1-1, the V gene TRBV6-5; 7 nucleotides line up with TRBD1. This CDR3 has 16 residues. The V and J ends lost 4 bases and 10 bases, in that order; junction bases with no gene match: 18. Germline CDR1 reads MNHEY; CDR2 reads SVGAGI. The CDR3: CASSSYLLQGRVGAFF. The CDR3 region has the DNA TGTGCCAGCAGTTCGTATCTCCTACAGGGGCGGGTGGGAGCTTTCTTT.

Comment on this clonotype: Sequence at one end of the junction differs from germline and may be a read error. CDR3 region: CASSFLLTSGSYNGQFF. Here the CDR3 DNA reads TGTGCCAGCAGTTTCCTACTGACTAGCGGATCCTACAATGGGCAGTTCTTC. V and J are TRBV27 and TRBJ2-1, with 9 bases lining up with TRBD2. The CDR3 length is 17 residues. Germline CDR1 is MNHEY and CDR2 is SMNVEV (reference sequence).

The chain uses TRBV6-2 or TRBV6-3 and TRBJ2-7; D may be TRBD1 or TRBD2 (5 bases each). Germline lookup yields CDR1 MNHEY and CDR2 SVGEGT. The CDR3 length is 14 residues. Trimming took 6 bases from V and 2 from J, leaving 14 bases between them. CDR3 DNA sequence: TGTGCCAGCAGACGCCGGGACGGAACCTACGAGCAGTACTTC. Its protein is CASRRRDGTYEQYF.

The chain recombines TRBV16 with TRBJ1-2, with a possible D match to TRBD1 (5 bases). Trimming took 4 bases from V and 6 from J, leaving 12 bases between them. The CDR3 spans 13 residues. Germline V gene sequence: CDR1 KGHSY, CDR2 FQNENV. In nucleotides, the CDR3 is TGTGCCAGCAGCCCACGACAGAAGGATGGCTACACCTTC. Amino acid sequence: CASSPRQKDGYTF.

This clonotype was counted at least ten times. The chain recombines TRBV5-1 with TRBJ2-3; perhaps TRBD2 as D (5 bases). The length of the CDR3 is 15 residues. Germline assignment: CDR1 SGHRS and CDR2 YFSETQ. Trimming shortened V by 4 bases and J by 1 base, and 13 bases separated the two germline ends. CDR3 region: CASSLGERRTDTQYF. The CDR3 nucleotides are TGCGCCAGCAGCCTGGGAGAGCGGCGCACAGATACGCAGTATTTT.

V gene TRBV11-2 combines with J gene TRBJ2-1; 9 nucleotides line up with TRBD2. Germline assignment: CDR1 SGHAT and CDR2 FQNNGV. V was clipped by 0 bases and J by 8 bases; unmatched bases: 14. The CDR3 contains 18 residues. The CDR3 protein is CASSLEWSYSGGMDEQFF. In DNA, the CDR3 is TGTGCCAGCAGCTTAGAATGGTCCTACAGCGGGGGGATGGATGAGCAGTTCTTC.

This clonotype showed up just once. The chain recombines TRBV12-3 or TRBV12-4 with TRBJ2-3; D unresolved. The CDR3 runs 12 residues. Trimming shortened V by 6 bases and J by 13 bases, and 17 bases separated the two germline ends. The CDR3 DNA sequence: TGTGCCAGCAGAGTAGGAGCAGATATGGAGTATTTT. It is translated as CASRVGADMEYF.

This sequence joins TRBV7-2 and TRBJ2-7; D is perhaps TRBD2 (5 bases). Germline CDR1 is SGHTA and CDR2 is FQGNSA. The ends were cut back, 5 bases at V and 9 bases at J, with 17 bases in the middle. The CDR3 totals 13 residues. The CDR3 reads CASSLDSRFGQYF. CDR3 coding DNA: TGTGCCAGCAGCCTGGACTCCCGTTTCGGGCAGTACTTC.

There are a few counts of this clonotype. The rearrangement links TRBV7-9 to TRBJ2-1; D might be TRBD1 (6 bases). The germline V and J ends were trimmed by 4 bases and 4 bases, with 14 bases remaining between them. The CDR3 is made up of 15 amino acids. Germline CDR1 is SEHNR and CDR2 is FQNEAQ (reference sequence). CDR3 in amino acids: CASSSDSSSYNEQFF. CDR3 DNA sequence: TGTGCCAGCAGCTCGGACAGTTCCTCATACAATGAGCAGTTCTTC.

This clonotype has ten or more counts. A much larger clone sits a single nucleotide away, making a read error possible. The chain combines TRBV10-3 with TRBJ2-5, with 12 nucleotides matching TRBD2. The CDR3 consists of 14 residues. The junction had 11 bases not matched to a gene; V was cut back by 7 bases and J by 11 bases. The germline V gene has CDR1 ENHRY and CDR2 SYGVKD. In DNA form, the CDR3 reads TGTGCCATCACGCCTAGCGGGAGGGACAATGAGCAGTACTTC. Translation gives CAITPSGRDNEQYF.